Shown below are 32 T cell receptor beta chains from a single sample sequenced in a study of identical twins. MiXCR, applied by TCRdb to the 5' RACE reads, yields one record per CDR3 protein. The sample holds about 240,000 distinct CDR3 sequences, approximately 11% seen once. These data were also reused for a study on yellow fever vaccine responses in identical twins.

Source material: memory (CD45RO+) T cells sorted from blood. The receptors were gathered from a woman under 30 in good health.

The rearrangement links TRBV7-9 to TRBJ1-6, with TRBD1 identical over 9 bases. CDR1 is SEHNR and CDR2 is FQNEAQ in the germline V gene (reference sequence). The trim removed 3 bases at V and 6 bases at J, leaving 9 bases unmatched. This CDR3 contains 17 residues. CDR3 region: CASSFLNRGPVNSPLHF. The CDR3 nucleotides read TGTGCCAGCAGCTTTTTAAACAGGGGGCCGGTTAATTCACCCCTCCACTTT.

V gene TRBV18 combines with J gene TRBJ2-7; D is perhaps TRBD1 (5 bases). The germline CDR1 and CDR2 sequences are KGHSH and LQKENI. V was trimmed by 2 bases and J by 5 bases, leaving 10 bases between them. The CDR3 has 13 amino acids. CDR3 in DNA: TGTGCCAGCTCACCAAAGGGGCACGACGAGCAGTACTTC. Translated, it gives CASSPKGHDEQYF. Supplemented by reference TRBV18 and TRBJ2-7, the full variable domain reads NAGVMQNPRHLVRRRGQEARLRCSPMKGHSHVYWYRQLPEEGLKFMVYLQKENIIDESGMPKERFSAEFPKEGPSILRIQQVVRGDSAAYFCASSPKGHDEQYFGPGTRLTVT.

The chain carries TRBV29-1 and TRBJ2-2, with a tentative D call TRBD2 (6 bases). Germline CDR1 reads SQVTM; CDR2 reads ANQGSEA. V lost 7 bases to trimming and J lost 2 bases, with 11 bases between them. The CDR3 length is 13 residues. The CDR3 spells CSGVGLNTGELFF. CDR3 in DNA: TGCAGCGGTGTGGGACTCAACACCGGGGAGCTGTTTTTT.

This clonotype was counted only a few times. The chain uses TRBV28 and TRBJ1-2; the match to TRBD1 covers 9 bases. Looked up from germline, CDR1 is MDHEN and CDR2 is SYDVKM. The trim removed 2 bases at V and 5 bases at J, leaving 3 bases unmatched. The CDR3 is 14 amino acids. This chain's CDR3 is CASSLPDRGYGYTF. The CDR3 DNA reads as TGTGCCAGCAGTTTACCGGACAGGGGATATGGCTACACCTTC.

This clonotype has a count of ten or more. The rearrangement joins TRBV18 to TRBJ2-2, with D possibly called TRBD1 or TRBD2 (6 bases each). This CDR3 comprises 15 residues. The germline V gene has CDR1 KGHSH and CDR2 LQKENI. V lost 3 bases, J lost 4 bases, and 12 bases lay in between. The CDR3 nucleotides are TGTGCCAGCTCACCGATAGGAGGGGGCACCGGGGAGCTGTTTTTT. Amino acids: CASSPIGGGTGELFF.

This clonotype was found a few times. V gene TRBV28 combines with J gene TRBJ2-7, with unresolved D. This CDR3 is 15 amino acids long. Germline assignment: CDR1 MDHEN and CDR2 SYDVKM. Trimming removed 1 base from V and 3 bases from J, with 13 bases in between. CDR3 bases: TGTGCCAGCAGTTTATATGAGACGTTGAACTACGAGCAGTACTTC. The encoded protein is CASSLYETLNYEQYF.

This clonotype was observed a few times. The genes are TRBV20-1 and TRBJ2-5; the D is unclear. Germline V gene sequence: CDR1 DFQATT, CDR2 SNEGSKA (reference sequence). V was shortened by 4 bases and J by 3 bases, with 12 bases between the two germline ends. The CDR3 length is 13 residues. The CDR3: CSAIRASEETQYF. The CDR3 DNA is TGCAGTGCTATTCGGGCGTCAGAAGAGACCCAGTACTTC.

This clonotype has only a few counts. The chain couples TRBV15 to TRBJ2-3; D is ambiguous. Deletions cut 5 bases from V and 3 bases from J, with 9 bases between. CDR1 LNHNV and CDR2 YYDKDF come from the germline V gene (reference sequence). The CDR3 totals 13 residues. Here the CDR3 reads CATSPGGTDTQYF. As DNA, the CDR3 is TGTGCCACCAGCCCCGGTGGGACAGATACGCAGTATTTT.

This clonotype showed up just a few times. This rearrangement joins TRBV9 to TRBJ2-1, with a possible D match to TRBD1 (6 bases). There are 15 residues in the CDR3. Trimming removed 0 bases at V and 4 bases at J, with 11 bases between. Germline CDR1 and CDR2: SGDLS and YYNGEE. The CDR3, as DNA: TGTGCCAGCAGCGTAGCCCCCACAGGGTACAATGAGCAGTTCTTC. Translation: CASSVAPTGYNEQFF.

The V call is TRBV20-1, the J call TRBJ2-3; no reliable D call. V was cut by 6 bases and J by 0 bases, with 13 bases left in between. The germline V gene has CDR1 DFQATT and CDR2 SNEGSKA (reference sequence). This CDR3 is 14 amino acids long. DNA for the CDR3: TGCAGTGCCCCACAGCCTCTTAGCACAGATACGCAGTATTTT. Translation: CSAPQPLSTDTQYF.

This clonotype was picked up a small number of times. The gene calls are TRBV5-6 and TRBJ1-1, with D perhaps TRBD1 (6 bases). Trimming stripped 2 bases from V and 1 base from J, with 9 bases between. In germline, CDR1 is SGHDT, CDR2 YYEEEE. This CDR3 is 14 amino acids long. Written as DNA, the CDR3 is TGTGCCAGCAGCTTAGGGGGTCGGAACACTGAAGCTTTCTTT. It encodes CASSLGGRNTEAFF.

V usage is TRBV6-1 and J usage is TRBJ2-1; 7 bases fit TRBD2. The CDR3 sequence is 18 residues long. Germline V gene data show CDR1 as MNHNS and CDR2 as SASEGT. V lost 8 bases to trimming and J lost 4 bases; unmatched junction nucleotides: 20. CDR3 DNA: TGTGCCAGCTCTCGCGGGAGCTCCAGAGGAATCGCTTACAATGAGCAGTTCTTC. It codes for CASSRGSSRGIAYNEQFF.

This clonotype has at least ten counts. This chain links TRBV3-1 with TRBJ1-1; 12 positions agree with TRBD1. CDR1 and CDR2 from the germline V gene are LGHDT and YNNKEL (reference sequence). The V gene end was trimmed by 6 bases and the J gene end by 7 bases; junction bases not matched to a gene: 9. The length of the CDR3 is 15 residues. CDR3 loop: CASRITGTGGFEAFF. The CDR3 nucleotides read TGTGCCAGCAGAATAACCGGGACAGGGGGCTTTGAAGCTTTCTTT. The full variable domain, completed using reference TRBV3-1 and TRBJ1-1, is DTAVSQTPKYLVTQMGNDKSIKCEQNLGHDTMYWYKQDSKKFLKIMFSYNNKELIINETVPNRFSPKSPDKAHLNLHINSLELGDSAVYFCASRITGTGGFEAFFGQGTRLTVV.

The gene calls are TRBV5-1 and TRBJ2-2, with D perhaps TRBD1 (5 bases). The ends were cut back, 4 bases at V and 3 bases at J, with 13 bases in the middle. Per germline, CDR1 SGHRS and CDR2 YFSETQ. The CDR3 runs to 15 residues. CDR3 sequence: CASSTTGRDTGELFF. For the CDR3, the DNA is TGCGCCAGCAGCACAACAGGTCGGGACACCGGGGAGCTGTTTTTT.

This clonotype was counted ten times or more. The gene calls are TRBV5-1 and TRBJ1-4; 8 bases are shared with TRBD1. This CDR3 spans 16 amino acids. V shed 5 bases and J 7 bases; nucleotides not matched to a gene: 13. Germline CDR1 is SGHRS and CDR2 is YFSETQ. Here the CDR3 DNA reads TGCGCCAGCAGACGGATGACAGGGGCGGGCGGTGAAAAACTGTTTTTT. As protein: CASRRMTGAGGEKLFF.

The DNA of the CDR3 is TGCAGCGTCATCGACAGGGCTTTGGAAGAGCAGTACTTC. This gives the protein CSVIDRALEEQYF. This rearrangement joins TRBV29-1 to TRBJ2-7, with 7 bases fitting TRBD1. The germline gives CDR1 SQVTM, CDR2 ANQGSEA. The length of the CDR3 is 13 residues. J gave up 7 bases and V 6 bases, and 12 bases lay outside the gene matches.

The DNA of the CDR3 is TGTGCCAGCAGTGGGAAGAACTATGGCTACACCTTC. As protein: CASSGKNYGYTF. This chain links TRBV6-5 with TRBJ1-2; D remains unclear. V shed 5 bases and J shed 2 bases, with 6 bases lying between them. Germline V CDR1 and CDR2: MNHEY, SVGAGI. The CDR3 is 12 residues long.

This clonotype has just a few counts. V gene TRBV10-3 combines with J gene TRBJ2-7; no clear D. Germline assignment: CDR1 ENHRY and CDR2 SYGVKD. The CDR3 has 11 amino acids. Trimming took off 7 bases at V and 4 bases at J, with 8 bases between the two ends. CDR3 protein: CAIKADYEQYF. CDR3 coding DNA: TGTGCCATCAAGGCAGATTACGAGCAGTACTTC.

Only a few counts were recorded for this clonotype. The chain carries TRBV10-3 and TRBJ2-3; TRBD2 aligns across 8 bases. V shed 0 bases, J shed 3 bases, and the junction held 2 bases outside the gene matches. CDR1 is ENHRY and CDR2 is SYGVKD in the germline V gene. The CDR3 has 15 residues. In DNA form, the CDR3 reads TGTGCCATCAGTGAGTCACGGGGGGGAACAGATACGCAGTATTTT. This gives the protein CAISESRGGTDTQYF.

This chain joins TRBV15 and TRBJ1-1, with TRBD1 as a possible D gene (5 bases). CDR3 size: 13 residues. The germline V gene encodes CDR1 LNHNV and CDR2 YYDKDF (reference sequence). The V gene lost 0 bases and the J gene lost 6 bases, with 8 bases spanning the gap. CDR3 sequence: CATSRDGAAEAFF. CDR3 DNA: TGTGCCACCAGCAGAGACGGGGCCGCTGAAGCTTTCTTT.

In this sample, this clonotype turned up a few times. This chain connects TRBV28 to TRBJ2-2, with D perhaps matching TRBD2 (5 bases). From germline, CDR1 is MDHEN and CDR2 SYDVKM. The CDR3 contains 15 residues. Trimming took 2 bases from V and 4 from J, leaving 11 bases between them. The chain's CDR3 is CASSLQPAGTGELFF. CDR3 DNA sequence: TGTGCCAGCAGTTTACAGCCCGCGGGCACCGGGGAGCTGTTTTTT.

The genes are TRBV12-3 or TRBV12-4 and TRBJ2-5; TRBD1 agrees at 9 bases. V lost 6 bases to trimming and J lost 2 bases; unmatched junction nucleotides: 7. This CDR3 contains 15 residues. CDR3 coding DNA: TGTGCCAGCAGACGACGGACAGGGGTTCAAGAGACCCAGTACTTC. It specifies CASRRRTGVQETQYF.

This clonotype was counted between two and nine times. Here the CDR3 reads CASEGSSYEQYF. CDR3 nucleotides: TGTGCCAGCGAGGGGAGCTCCTACGAGCAGTACTTC. The chain is built from TRBV3-1 and TRBJ2-7; D could derive from TRBD1 or TRBD2 (5 bases each). The CDR3 is 12 residues long. The germline V and J ends were trimmed by 8 bases and 0 bases, with 8 bases remaining between them. CDR1 LGHDT and CDR2 YNNKEL come from the germline V gene (reference sequence).

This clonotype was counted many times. This chain's CDR3 is CASSSGTGTDTQYF. CDR3 coding DNA: TGTGCCAGCAGTTCCGGGACAGGCACAGATACGCAGTATTTT. V usage is TRBV6-2 or TRBV6-3 and J usage is TRBJ2-3, with 7 bases fitting TRBD1. The V gene's germline CDR1 is MNHEY and CDR2 SVGEGT. This CDR3 is built from 14 residues. The V segment lost 4 bases and the J segment 1 base; nucleotides outside the gene matches: 2.

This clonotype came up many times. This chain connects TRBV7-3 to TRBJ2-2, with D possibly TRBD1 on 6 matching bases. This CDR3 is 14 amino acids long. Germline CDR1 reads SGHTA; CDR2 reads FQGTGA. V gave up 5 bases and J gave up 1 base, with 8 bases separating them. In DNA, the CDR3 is TGTGCCAGCAGCAAAGGGGGGAACACCGGGGAGCTGTTTTTT. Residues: CASSKGGNTGELFF. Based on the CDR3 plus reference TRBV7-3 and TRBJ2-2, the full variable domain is GAGVSQTPSNKVTEKGKYVELRCDPISGHTALYWYRQSLGQGPEFLIYFQGTGAADDSGLPNDRFFAVRPEGSVSTLKIQRTERGDSAVYLCASSKGGNTGELFFGEGSRLTVL.

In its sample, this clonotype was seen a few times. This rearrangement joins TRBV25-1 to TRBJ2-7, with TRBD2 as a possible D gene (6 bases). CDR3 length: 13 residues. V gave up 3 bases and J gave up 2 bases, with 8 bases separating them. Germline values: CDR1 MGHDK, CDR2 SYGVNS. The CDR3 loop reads CASSEREPYEQYF. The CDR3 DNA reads TGTGCCAGCAGTGAGCGGGAACCCTACGAGCAGTACTTC.

Written as DNA, the CDR3 is TGTGCCAGCTGCCCAGCCCTGCAGGGCAGAATCTCCTACAATGAGCAGTTCTTC. Its translation: CASCPALQGRISYNEQFF. The chain employs TRBV3-1 and TRBJ2-1; tentatively, D is TRBD1 (5 bases). Germline V lookup: CDR1 LGHDT, CDR2 YNNKEL (reference sequence). The CDR3 is 18 amino acids. V lost 8 bases, J lost 0 bases, and 23 bases lay in between.

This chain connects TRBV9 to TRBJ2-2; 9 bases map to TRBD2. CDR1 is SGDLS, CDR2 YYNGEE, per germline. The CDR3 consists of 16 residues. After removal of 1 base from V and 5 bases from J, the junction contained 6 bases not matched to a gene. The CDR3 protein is CASSVTASGETGELFF. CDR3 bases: TGTGCCAGCAGCGTAACAGCTAGCGGGGAAACCGGGGAGCTGTTTTTT.

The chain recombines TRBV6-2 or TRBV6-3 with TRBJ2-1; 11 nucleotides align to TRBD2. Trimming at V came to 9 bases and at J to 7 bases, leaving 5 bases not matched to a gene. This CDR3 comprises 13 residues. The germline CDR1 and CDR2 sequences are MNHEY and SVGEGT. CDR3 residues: CASWASGGNEQFF. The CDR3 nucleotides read TGTGCCAGTTGGGCTAGCGGGGGGAATGAGCAGTTCTTC.

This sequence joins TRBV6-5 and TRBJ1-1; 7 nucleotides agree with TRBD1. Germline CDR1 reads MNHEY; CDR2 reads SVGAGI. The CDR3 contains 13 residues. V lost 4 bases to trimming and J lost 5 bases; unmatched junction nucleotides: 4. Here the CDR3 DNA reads TGTGCCAGCAGTTTCAACAGGGGAACTGAAGCTTTCTTT. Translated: CASSFNRGTEAFF.

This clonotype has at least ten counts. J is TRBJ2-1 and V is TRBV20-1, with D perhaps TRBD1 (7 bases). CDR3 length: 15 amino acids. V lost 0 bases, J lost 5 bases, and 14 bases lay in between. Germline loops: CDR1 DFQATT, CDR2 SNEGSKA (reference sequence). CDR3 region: CSARDQAGGHNEQFF. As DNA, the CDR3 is TGCAGTGCTAGAGATCAGGCAGGGGGGCACAATGAGCAGTTCTTC.

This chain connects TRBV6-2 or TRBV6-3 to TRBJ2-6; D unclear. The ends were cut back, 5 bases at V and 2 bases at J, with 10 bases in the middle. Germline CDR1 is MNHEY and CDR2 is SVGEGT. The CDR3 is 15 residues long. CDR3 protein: CASSPQGPGANVLTF. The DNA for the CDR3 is TGTGCCAGCAGTCCCCAAGGGCCTGGGGCCAACGTCCTGACTTTC.